This T cell receptor beta chain was sequenced in a study of shared clonotypes between healthy human individuals. CDR1 is MDHEN and CDR2 is SYDVKM in the germline V gene. Trimming removed 3 bases at V and 4 bases at J, with 13 bases between. The CDR3 covers 14 residues. The input for sorted-subset replicate PCRs was around 0.2 ug DNA, 25,000 to 30,000 T cell genomes. Generated by immunoSEQ multiplex PCR, the TCRdb table keeps only in-frame clones and is missing some. The sample lists about 960,000 clones; over 75% were seen once. The specimen sequenced was memory CD4+ T cells sorted from blood. Subset: CD45RA-negative fraction. The rearrangement uses TRBV28 and TRBJ2-7; D uncertain. This TCR came from a man between 18 and 35 years old in good health. CDR3 loop: CASSFSTHKYEQYF. For the CDR3, the DNA is TGTGCCAGCAGTTTCTCGACGCATAAGTACGAGCAGTACTTC.